This T cell receptor (beta chain) comes out of a study of a mutant IDH1 vaccine in newly diagnosed glioma. Study overall: The initiation of vaccination occurred 4-6 weeks after radiotherapy alone, or with temozolomide cycles.

About this clone itself: Its antigen is undetermined.

Time point described: week 23, last vaccination. Topical imiquimod accompanied each vaccine dose, which consisted of 300 ug of mutant IDH1 20-mer peptide. Newly diagnosed WHO grade 3 or 4 IDH1-mutant, ATRX-lost astrocytomas were identified in the donors. Assay used: immunoSEQ multiplex PCR; TCRdb lists only in-frame clones, some missing. The repertoire holds around 56,000 clones, with around 80% as singletons. V shed 2 bases and J shed 5 bases, with 9 bases lying between them. The CDR3 runs 14 residues. CDR1 and CDR2 (germline): MGHDK, SYGVNS. The rearrangement joins TRBV25-1 to TRBJ2-2; D not resolved. Specimen: PBMCs, collected from a glioma patient whose treatment included an IDH1 peptide vaccine. The clonotype originates from a woman aged 40-49 years with glioma. Some clones in this sample may be carry-over from other donors' samples. The CDR3: CASSEVRETGELFF. CDR3 DNA sequence: TGTGCCAGCAGTGAAGTTCGCGAGACCGGGGAGCTGTTTTTT.